This TCR beta chain stems from a study of blood T cell repertoires in COVID-19. The CDR3 spans 14 residues. Germline CDR1 is MDHEN and CDR2 is SYDVKM. Trimming took off 7 bases at V and 3 bases at J, with 12 bases between the two ends. Profiled with immunoSEQ multiplex PCR; TCRdb holds only in-frame clones, not every one. The sample consists of some 90,000 clones, 80% to 90% of them appearing once. This clonotype originated in a man aged 45-65 years with acute or convalescent COVID-19. The chain joins TRBV28 to TRBJ1-4; D gene ambiguous. The sample consisted of peripheral blood. CDR3 residues: CASTFSTSNEKLFF. As DNA, the CDR3 is TGTGCCAGCACTTTCAGTACGTCTAATGAAAAACTGTTTTTT.